This entry describes one T cell receptor beta chain. This CDR3 has 13 amino acids. V lost 7 bases to trimming and J lost 6 bases; unmatched junction nucleotides: 7. CDR1 and CDR2 from the germline V gene are MNHNY and SVGAGI (reference sequence). The data were produced by immunoSEQ multiplex PCR, yet TCRdb's version contains in-frame clones alone and is incomplete. The sample has about 160,000 clones, 95% to 96% seen once. This sample was taken from a study of control samples from healthy donors and cancer patients. The sequence was collected from a woman aged 25 to 39 in good health. The chain joins TRBV6-6 to TRBJ2-5, with 8 bases that match TRBD2. Source material: blood. The CDR3 sequence: CASTPGGRKTQYF. The CDR3 DNA reads as TGTGCCAGCACCCCGGGGGGGCGGAAGACCCAGTACTTC.